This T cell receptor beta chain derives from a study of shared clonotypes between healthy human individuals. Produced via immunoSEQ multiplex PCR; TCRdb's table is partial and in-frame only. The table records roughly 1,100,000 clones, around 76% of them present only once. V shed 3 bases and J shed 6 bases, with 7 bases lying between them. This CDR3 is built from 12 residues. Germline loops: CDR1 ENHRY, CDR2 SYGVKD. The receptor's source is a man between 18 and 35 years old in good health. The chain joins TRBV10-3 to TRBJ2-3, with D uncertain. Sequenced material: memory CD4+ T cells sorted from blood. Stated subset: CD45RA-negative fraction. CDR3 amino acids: CAISEMADTQYF. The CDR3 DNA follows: TGTGCCATCAGTGAAATGGCGGATACGCAGTATTTT.